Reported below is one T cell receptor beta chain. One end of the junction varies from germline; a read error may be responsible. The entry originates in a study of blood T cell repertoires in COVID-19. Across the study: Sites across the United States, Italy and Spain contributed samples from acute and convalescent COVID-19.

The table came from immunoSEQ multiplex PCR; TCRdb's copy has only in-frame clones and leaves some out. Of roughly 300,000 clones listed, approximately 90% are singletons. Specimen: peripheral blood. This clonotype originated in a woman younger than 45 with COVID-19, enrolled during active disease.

Written as DNA, the CDR3 is TGCGCCAGCAGCCAGCAGACAGGGAACCCTGAAGCTTTCTTT. This sequence encodes CASSQQTGNPEAFF. This chain links TRBV5-1 with TRBJ1-1; TRBD1 agrees at 7 bases. The CDR3 loop spans 14 amino acids. Germline loops: CDR1 SGHRS, CDR2 YFSETQ.